This is a list of T cell receptor beta chains from one sample in a study of blood T cells in healthy people across ages. Each CDR3 protein is one row after TCRdb ran MiXCR on the 5' RACE reads. The repertoire holds 1.6 million or so distinct CDR3 sequences, with approximately 32% as singletons. The sequenced sample consisted of blood. All receptors derive from a woman younger than 45 in good health. Each CDR3 is given with its conserved first and last residue. Fields, in order: D gene, clone size, V gene, J gene, CDR3 protein, CDR3 DNA. D genes are given only for firm matches. Expanded clones get a size class; other rows say once, few or many, or leave the size out.

TRBD2	NA	TRBV2	TRBJ2-5	CASTPTSGRGETQYF	TGTGCCAGCACCCCGACTAGCGGGAGAGGCGAGACCCAGTACTTC
NA	many	TRBV5-1	TRBJ2-7	CASSGQNYEQYF	TGCGCCAGCAGTGGACAGAACTACGAGCAGTACTTC
NA	NA	TRBV4-2	TRBJ1-2	CASSQAPGTNYGYTF	TGTGCCAGCAGCCAAGCCCCAGGGACTAACTATGGCTACACCTTC
NA	NA	TRBV4-1	TRBJ1-2	CASSQGPIGGYTF	TGCGCCAGCAGCCAAGGCCCCATCGGCGGCTACACCTTC
NA	many	TRBV20-1	TRBJ1-4	CSAPGDDEKLFF	TGCAGTGCTCCAGGGGACGATGAAAAACTGTTTTTT
NA	NA	TRBV20-1	TRBJ1-2	CSATQRGGYTF	TGCAGTGCTACCCAAAGGGGTGGCTACACCTTC
NA	NA	TRBV20-1	TRBJ2-7	CSARDRERITYEQYF	TGCAGTGCTAGAGATCGGGAGAGGATCACCTACGAGCAGTACTTC
NA	NA	TRBV3-1	TRBJ1-5	CASSRVRNQPQHF	TGTGCCAGCAGCCGAGTTCGCAATCAGCCCCAGCATTTT
TRBD2	NA	TRBV7-6	TRBJ2-7	CASSAVAGANYEQYF	TGTGCCAGCAGCGCTGTAGCGGGGGCTAATTACGAGCAGTACTTC
NA	NA	TRBV5-1	TRBJ2-1	CASRPRRDSHEQFF	TGCGCCAGCCGACCTCGACGGGACTCCCATGAGCAGTTCTTC
NA	NA	TRBV7-9	TRBJ2-1	CASIQGGGPAYNEQFF	TGTGCCAGCATCCAGGGAGGGGGACCGGCCTACAATGAGCAGTTCTTC
TRBD2	NA	TRBV4-2	TRBJ2-3	CASSQEGGRVRGTDTQYF	TGTGCCAGCAGCCAAGAGGGCGGGAGAGTTAGGGGCACAGATACGCAGTATTTT
NA	NA	TRBV11-2	TRBJ2-5	CASSLEFGGETQYF	TGTGCCAGCAGCTTAGAGTTTGGGGGGGAGACCCAGTACTTC
NA	many	TRBV7-9	TRBJ2-7	CASSSPGRGLPYEQYF	TGTGCCAGCAGCTCCCCCGGACGGGGACTTCCCTACGAGCAGTACTTC
NA	few	TRBV30	TRBJ1-1	CAWIRLTDSYEAFF	TGTGCCTGGATACGTCTTACCGACAGCTATGAAGCTTTCTTT
TRBD2	few	TRBV10-3	TRBJ2-7	CATGLAETYEQYF	TGTGCCACAGGACTAGCGGAGACGTACGAGCAGTACTTC
TRBD2	NA	TRBV28	TRBJ2-5	CASSLWGDLAAGQETQYF	TGTGCCAGCAGTTTATGGGGCGACCTAGCGGCAGGACAAGAGACCCAGTACTTC
NA	few	TRBV6-6	TRBJ1-2	CATTTTGFGYTF	TGTGCCACCACAACCACGGGATTTGGCTACACCTTC
NA	few	TRBV29-1	TRBJ1-2	CSVEVGTTNYGYTF	TGCAGCGTTGAAGTTGGGACAACTAACTATGGCTACACCTTC
TRBD2	few	TRBV6-6	TRBJ2-1	CASTKVAGGGEQFF	TGTGCCAGCACCAAAGTAGCGGGCGGGGGTGAGCAGTTCTTC
NA	NA	TRBV6-2/TRBV6-3	TRBJ1-5	CASSYSPPRKHF	TGTGCCAGCAGTTACTCTCCCCCGAGAAAGCATTTT
NA	NA	TRBV6-2/TRBV6-3	TRBJ2-3	CASTNRGGGADTQYF	TGTGCCAGCACCAACAGAGGCGGTGGCGCAGATACGCAGTATTTT
TRBD2	many	TRBV29-1	TRBJ2-1	CSVDDPGLVNEQFF	TGCAGCGTTGACGACCCGGGACTAGTCAATGAGCAGTTCTTC
TRBD2	few	TRBV7-3	TRBJ2-1	CASSGRAAYNEQFF	TGTGCCAGCAGCGGGAGGGCCGCCTACAATGAGCAGTTCTTC
NA	NA	TRBV4-1	TRBJ2-7	CASSQDLEGGSLITYEQYF	TGCGCCAGCAGCCAAGATCTCGAGGGAGGATCCCTTATCACCTACGAGCAGTACTTC
NA	once	TRBV23-1	TRBJ2-7	CASSQSSTFRTERWEQYF	TGCGCCAGCAGTCAATCTTCCACGTTTAGGACAGAGCGGTGGGAGCAGTACTTC
TRBD2	NA	TRBV27	TRBJ2-7	CASSQRTSGSIDEQYF	TGTGCCAGCAGTCAGAGGACTAGCGGGAGTATCGACGAGCAGTACTTC
NA	NA	TRBV4-1	TRBJ2-3	CASSQVILADTQYF	TGCGCCAGCAGCCAAGTTATCTTAGCGGATACGCAGTATTTT
TRBD2	NA	TRBV20-1	TRBJ2-1	CSAPIAGGNNEQFF	TGCAGTGCCCCGATAGCGGGAGGGAACAATGAGCAGTTCTTC
NA	few	TRBV10-2	TRBJ2-7	CASSESKARYEQYF	TGCGCCAGCAGTGAGTCGAAGGCCAGATACGAGCAGTACTTC
NA	NA	TRBV20-1	TRBJ2-7	CSARRQGLAEQYF	TGCAGTGCTAGAAGGCAGGGTCTCGCCGAGCAGTACTTC
NA	NA	TRBV5-1	TRBJ2-1	CASSRGGLDEQFF	TGCGCCAGCAGCCGGGGTGGTCTTGATGAGCAGTTCTTC
NA	NA	TRBV21-1	TRBJ2-7	CASSKAGGPTYEQYF	TGTGCCAGCAGCAAAGCGGGGGGCCCAACCTACGAGCAGTACTTC
NA	NA	TRBV6-2/TRBV6-3	TRBJ2-7	CASRSGIVHEQYF	TGTGCCAGCAGATCAGGCATTGTTCACGAGCAGTACTTC
NA	once	TRBV7-2	TRBJ2-7	CAGSLGSSYEQYF	TGTGCCGGCAGCTTGGGCTCTTCCTACGAGCAGTACTTC
NA	NA	TRBV2	TRBJ2-3	CASTDVGATDTQYF	TGTGCCAGCACCGACGTGGGGGCCACAGATACGCAGTATTTT
TRBD2	NA	TRBV6-1	TRBJ2-1	CASSERGGRMNEQFF	TGTGCCAGCAGTGAAAGGGGCGGGAGGATGAATGAGCAGTTCTTC
NA	few	TRBV5-1	TRBJ2-3	CASSLTQDTQYF	TGCGCCAGCAGCTTGACCCAGGATACGCAGTATTTT
TRBD1	few	TRBV5-1	TRBJ1-1	CASSPATGGFMNTEAFF	TGCGCCAGCAGCCCGGCGACAGGGGGATTCATGAACACTGAAGCTTTCTTT
TRBD2	NA	TRBV15	TRBJ2-2	CATSRSPGLANTGELFF	TGTGCCACCAGCAGATCTCCGGGACTAGCGAACACCGGGGAGCTGTTTTTT
TRBD2	few	TRBV6-2/TRBV6-3	TRBJ2-7	CASRAGLAYEQYF	TGTGCCAGCAGGGCGGGACTAGCCTACGAGCAGTACTTC
TRBD2	few	TRBV12-3/TRBV12-4	TRBJ2-2	CASSQRSGRNTGELFF	TGTGCCAGCAGCCAGCGGAGCGGGAGGAACACCGGGGAGCTGTTTTTT
NA	few	TRBV10-3	TRBJ2-1	CAISDRSNEQFF	TGTGCCATCAGTGACCGGAGCAATGAGCAGTTCTTC
NA	few	TRBV4-2	TRBJ2-1	CASSQERQTEQFF	TGTGCCAGCAGCCAAGAAAGACAAACTGAGCAGTTCTTC
NA	NA	TRBV27	TRBJ1-6	CASSLSYPNSPLHF	TGTGCCAGCAGTTTATCCTACCCAAATTCACCCCTCCACTTT
TRBD1	few	TRBV29-1	TRBJ2-7	CSGTGDYEQYF	TGCAGCGGGACAGGGGACTACGAGCAGTACTTC
NA	NA	TRBV5-1	TRBJ2-5	CASIAPQGGGETQYF	TGCGCCAGCATCGCACCACAGGGTGGAGGGGAGACCCAGTACTTC
NA	few	TRBV4-1	TRBJ2-5	CAAGRAAQETQYF	TGCGCCGCGGGAAGAGCGGCACAAGAGACCCAGTACTTC
NA	few	TRBV6-1	TRBJ2-1	CASSIEEAASEQFF	TGTGCCAGCAGCATAGAGGAGGCAGCAAGTGAGCAGTTCTTC
NA	NA	TRBV7-9	TRBJ1-1	CASSLQNEAFF	TGTGCCAGCAGCTTACAGAATGAAGCTTTCTTT
NA	NA	TRBV13	TRBJ2-1	CASSSTYRWNEQFF	TGTGCCAGCAGCTCGACCTACCGATGGAATGAGCAGTTCTTC
TRBD2	few	TRBV20-1	TRBJ2-7	CSAKREAPLYEQYF	TGCAGTGCTAAGCGGGAGGCCCCCCTCTACGAGCAGTACTTC
TRBD2	NA	TRBV3-1	TRBJ2-2	CASSHGASGGIGELFF	TGTGCCAGCAGCCACGGAGCTAGCGGGGGGATCGGGGAGCTGTTTTTT
TRBD2	NA	TRBV7-9	TRBJ2-1	CAGSVPSAGVSYNEQFF	TGTGCCGGCAGCGTACCGTCAGCGGGAGTCTCCTACAATGAGCAGTTCTTC
TRBD2	few	TRBV10-3	TRBJ2-7	CAISETSGGVAYEQYF	TGTGCCATCAGTGAAACTAGCGGGGGGGTAGCCTACGAGCAGTACTTC
TRBD1	many	TRBV3-1	TRBJ2-1	CASRRGTGAGEQFF	TGTGCCAGCAGACGAGGGACAGGGGCCGGTGAGCAGTTCTTC
TRBD1	few	TRBV5-1	TRBJ2-7	CASSLAGGGFGEQYF	TGCGCCAGCAGCTTGGCAGGGGGCGGTTTCGGCGAGCAGTACTTC
TRBD2	few	TRBV12-3/TRBV12-4	TRBJ2-7	CASSLTGTSVYEQYF	TGTGCCAGCAGTCTCACCGGGACTAGCGTTTACGAGCAGTACTTC